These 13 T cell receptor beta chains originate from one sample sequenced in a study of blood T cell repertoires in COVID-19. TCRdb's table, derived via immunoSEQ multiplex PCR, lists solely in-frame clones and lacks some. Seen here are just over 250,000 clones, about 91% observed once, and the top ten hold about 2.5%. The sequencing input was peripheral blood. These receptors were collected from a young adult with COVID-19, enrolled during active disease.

CDR3 protein: CASSAGDQPQHF. As DNA, the CDR3 is TGTGCCAGCAGTGCAGGGGATCAGCCCCAGCATTTT. V and J are TRBV25-1 and TRBJ1-5; TRBD1 is a possible D gene (6 bases). The CDR3 has 12 amino acids. Deletions cut 4 bases from V and 5 bases from J, with 6 bases between. Per germline, CDR1 MGHDK and CDR2 SYGVNS.

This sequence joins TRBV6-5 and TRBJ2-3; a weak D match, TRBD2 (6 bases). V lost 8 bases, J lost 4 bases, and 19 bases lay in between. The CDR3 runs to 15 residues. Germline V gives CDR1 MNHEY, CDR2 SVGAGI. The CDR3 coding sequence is TGTGCCAGCGTGTTGGGTCTAGGAGGGGCAGATACGCAGTATTTT. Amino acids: CASVLGLGGADTQYF.

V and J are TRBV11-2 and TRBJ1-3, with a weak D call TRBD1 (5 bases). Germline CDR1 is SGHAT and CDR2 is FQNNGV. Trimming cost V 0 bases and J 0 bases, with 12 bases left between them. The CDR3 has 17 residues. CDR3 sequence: CASSLDLGHSSGNTIYF. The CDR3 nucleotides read TGTGCCAGCAGCTTAGATCTGGGGCACAGCTCTGGAAACACCATATATTTT.

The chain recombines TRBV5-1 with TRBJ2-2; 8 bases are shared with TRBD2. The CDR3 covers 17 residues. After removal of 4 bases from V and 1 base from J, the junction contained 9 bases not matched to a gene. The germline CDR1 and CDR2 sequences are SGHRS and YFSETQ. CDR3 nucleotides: TGCGCCAGCAGCCCCTCCTTAGCGGGGATGAACACCGGGGAGCTGTTTTTT. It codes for CASSPSLAGMNTGELFF.

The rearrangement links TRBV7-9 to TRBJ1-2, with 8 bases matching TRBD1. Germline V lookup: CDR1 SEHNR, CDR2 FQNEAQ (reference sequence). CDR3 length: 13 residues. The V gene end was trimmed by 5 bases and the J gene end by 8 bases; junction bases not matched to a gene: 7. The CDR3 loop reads CASSQDREGGYTF. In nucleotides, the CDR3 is TGTGCCAGCAGCCAGGACAGGGAAGGCGGCTACACCTTC.

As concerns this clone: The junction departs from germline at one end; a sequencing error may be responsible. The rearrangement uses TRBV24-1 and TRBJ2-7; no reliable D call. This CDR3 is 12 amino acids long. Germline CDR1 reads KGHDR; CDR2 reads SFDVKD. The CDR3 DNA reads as TGTGCCACCAGTGATTTGAGGCAGGCATTCGACTTC. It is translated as CATSDLRQAFDF.

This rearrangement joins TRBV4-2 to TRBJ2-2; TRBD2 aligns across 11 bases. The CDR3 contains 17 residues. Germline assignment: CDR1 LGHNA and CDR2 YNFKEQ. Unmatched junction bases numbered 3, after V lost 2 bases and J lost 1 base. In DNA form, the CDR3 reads TGTGCCAGCAGCCAACTAGGACTAGCGGGGAACACCGGGGAGCTGTTTTTT. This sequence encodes CASSQLGLAGNTGELFF.

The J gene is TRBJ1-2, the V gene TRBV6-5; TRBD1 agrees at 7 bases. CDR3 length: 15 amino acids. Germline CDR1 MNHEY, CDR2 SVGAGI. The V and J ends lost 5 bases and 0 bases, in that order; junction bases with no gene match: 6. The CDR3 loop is CASSPPGQTNYGYTF. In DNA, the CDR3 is TGTGCCAGCAGTCCACCGGGACAGACTAACTATGGCTACACCTTC.

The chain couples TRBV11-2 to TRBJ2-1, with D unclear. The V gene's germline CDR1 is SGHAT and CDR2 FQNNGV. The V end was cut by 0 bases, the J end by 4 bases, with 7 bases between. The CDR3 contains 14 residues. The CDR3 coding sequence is TGTGCCAGCAGCTTAGATTTTATTTACAATGAGCAGTTCTTC. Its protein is CASSLDFIYNEQFF.

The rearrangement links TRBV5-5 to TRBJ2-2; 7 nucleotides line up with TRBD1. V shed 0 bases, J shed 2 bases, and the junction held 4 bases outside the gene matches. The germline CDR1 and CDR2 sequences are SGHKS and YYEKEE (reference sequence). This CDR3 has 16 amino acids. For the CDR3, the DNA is TGTGCCAGCAGCTTGGCCGGGACAGTTAACACCGGGGAGCTGTTTTTT. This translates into CASSLAGTVNTGELFF.

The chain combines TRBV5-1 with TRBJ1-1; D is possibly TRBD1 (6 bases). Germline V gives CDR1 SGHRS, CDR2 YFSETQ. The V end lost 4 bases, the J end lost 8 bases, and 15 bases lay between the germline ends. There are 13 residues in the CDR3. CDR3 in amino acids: CASSPDSAPEAFF. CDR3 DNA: TGCGCCAGCAGCCCGGACAGCGCCCCGGAAGCTTTCTTT.

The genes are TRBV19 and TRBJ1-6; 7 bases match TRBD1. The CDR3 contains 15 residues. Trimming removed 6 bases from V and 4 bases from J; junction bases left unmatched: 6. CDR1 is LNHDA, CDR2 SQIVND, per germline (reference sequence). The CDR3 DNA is TGTGCCAGTAGCCCCGGGACAGCATATAATTCACCCCTCCACTTT. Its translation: CASSPGTAYNSPLHF.

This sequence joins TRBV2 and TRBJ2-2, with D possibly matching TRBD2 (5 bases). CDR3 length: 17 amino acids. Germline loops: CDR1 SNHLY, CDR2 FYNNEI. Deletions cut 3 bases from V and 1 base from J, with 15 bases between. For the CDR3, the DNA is TGTGCCAGCAGTGACGGTGGCCAAGGGAGGAACACCGGGGAGCTGTTTTTT. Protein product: CASSDGGQGRNTGELFF. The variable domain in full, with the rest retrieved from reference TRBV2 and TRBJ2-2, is EPEVTQTPSHQVTQMGQEVILRCVPISNHLYFYWYRQILGQKVEFLVSFYNNEISEKSEIFDDQFSVERPDGSNFTLKIRSTKLEDSAMYFCASSDGGQGRNTGELFFGEGSRLTVL.